This entry lists 31 T cell receptor beta chains sequenced from one sample in a study of identical twins. TCRdb re-derived calls from the 5' RACE reads in MiXCR, one entry per CDR3 protein. The repertoire has about 700,000 distinct CDR3 sequences, 8.6% of them found once; the top ten carry around 0.98%. This sample also belongs to another study, concerning yellow fever vaccine responses in identical twins.

Material for sequencing was PBMCs. All receptors derive from a young woman in good health.

This clonotype was detected only a few times. V and J are TRBV7-6 and TRBJ2-3; perhaps TRBD2 as D (6 bases). This CDR3 is built from 15 residues. The V end was cut by 5 bases, the J end by 4 bases, with 16 bases between. CDR1 is SGHVS, CDR2 FNYEAQ, per germline. As DNA, the CDR3 is TGTGCCAGCAGCGCGAATGGCGGGAACTCAGATACGCAGTATTTT. The encoded protein is CASSANGGNSDTQYF.

CDR3 DNA sequence: TGTGCCAGCAGTTTATATACTAGCGGGAGTCTATACAATGAGCAGTTCTTC. It translates to CASSLYTSGSLYNEQFF. J is TRBJ2-1 and V is TRBV12-3 or TRBV12-4; 11 bases map to TRBD2. The junction had 7 bases not matched to a gene; V was cut back by 2 bases and J by 4 bases. The CDR3 spans 17 residues.

J is TRBJ2-2 and V is TRBV6-5; 10 nucleotides align to TRBD2. Germline V CDR1 and CDR2: MNHEY, SVGAGI. There are 18 residues in the CDR3. V lost 0 bases, J lost 5 bases, and 9 bases stayed unmatched. The CDR3, as DNA: TGTGCCAGCAGTTACTCTGGCCTAGCGGGGGCCGGGACCGGGGAGCTGTTTTTT. Encoded protein: CASSYSGLAGAGTGELFF.

This clonotype was counted many times. Written as DNA, the CDR3 is TGCAGTGCTCTTACCGGGACTAGGGAGATCAATGAGCAGTTCTTC. This codes for CSALTGTREINEQFF. The chain carries TRBV20-1 and TRBJ2-1, with 8 bases that match TRBD2. Germline trimming cut 5 bases from V and 6 bases from J; bases unmatched to any gene: 12. Germline V lookup: CDR1 DFQATT, CDR2 SNEGSKA (reference sequence). The length of the CDR3 is 15 residues.

This clonotype showed up many times. V usage is TRBV12-3 or TRBV12-4 and J usage is TRBJ1-2, with TRBD1 matching over 9 bases. CDR3 length: 16 amino acids. The V and J ends lost 7 bases and 1 base, in that order; junction bases with no gene match: 10. The CDR3 region has the DNA TGTGCCAGCATTTTTTTACAGGGGGCGGTTAACTATGGCTACACCTTC. Its protein is CASIFLQGAVNYGYTF.

J is TRBJ2-5 and V is TRBV7-2; 7 positions agree with TRBD1. The germline V gene encodes CDR1 SGHTA and CDR2 FQGNSA. Germline trimming cut 5 bases from V and 5 bases from J; bases unmatched to any gene: 8. The CDR3 spans 14 residues. The CDR3 bases are TGTGCCAGCAGCCCCCCCCCACAGGGGGAGACCCAGTACTTC. Protein product: CASSPPPQGETQYF.

CDR3 sequence (DNA): TGCAGCGCTCCCGACCTCCCTAACGGGGAGCTGTTTTTT. This translates into CSAPDLPNGELFF. The chain links TRBV29-1 to TRBJ2-2; D is undetermined. This CDR3 is built from 13 residues. Germline V gives CDR1 SQVTM, CDR2 ANQGSEA. V shed 7 bases and J shed 7 bases, with 16 bases lying between them.

This clonotype occurred many times. V gene TRBV27 combines with J gene TRBJ2-7; TRBD1 agrees at 10 bases. This CDR3 spans 15 amino acids. J lost 6 bases, V lost 2 bases, and 7 bases had no gene match. Germline V lookup: CDR1 MNHEY, CDR2 SMNVEV (reference sequence). The CDR3 nucleotides are TGTGCCAGCAGTTTAGGAGACAGGGGGCTGGTCGAGCAGTACTTC. Residues: CASSLGDRGLVEQYF.

This clonotype was observed a few times. J is TRBJ2-1 and V is TRBV30; possible D gene TRBD1, 6 bases. CDR3 length equals 13 residues. Trimming removed 4 bases at V and 6 bases at J, with 13 bases between. Per the germline V gene, CDR1 is GTSNPN and CDR2 is SVGIG (reference sequence). CDR3 region: CAWTGVNSNEQFF. CDR3 DNA: TGTGCCTGGACAGGGGTAAATAGCAATGAGCAGTTCTTC.

This clonotype was detected ten times or more. The CDR3 coding sequence is TGCGCCAGCAGCTGGGGTCAGGAGACCCAGTACTTC. Protein: CASSWGQETQYF. The genes are TRBV5-1 and TRBJ2-5; D is undetermined. This CDR3 is 12 amino acids long. V lost 3 bases and J 5 bases, leaving 8 bases between the germline ends. Germline-derived CDR1 and CDR2 are SGHRS and YFSETQ.

This clonotype was picked up many times. The chain employs TRBV5-5 and TRBJ2-7; no firm D call. From germline, CDR1 is SGHKS and CDR2 YYEKEE (reference sequence). The CDR3 is 12 amino acids. Trimming removed 7 bases at V and 3 bases at J, with 11 bases between. The CDR3 DNA sequence: TGTGCCAGCTCGATTGTGGGCTACGAGCAGTACTTC. This encodes CASSIVGYEQYF.

This clonotype was seen a few times. V and J are TRBV5-6 and TRBJ2-5; TRBD2 aligns across 10 bases. Germline V CDR1 and CDR2: SGHDT, YYEEEE. This CDR3 is built from 16 residues. The V gene end was trimmed by 0 bases and the J gene end by 5 bases; junction bases not matched to a gene: 7. CDR3 region: CASSLEPGLASETQYF. The CDR3 coding sequence is TGTGCCAGCAGCTTGGAACCGGGACTAGCGTCGGAGACCCAGTACTTC. Together with reference TRBV5-6 and TRBJ2-5, the CDR3 gives the full variable domain: DAGVTQSPTHLIKTRGQQVTLRCSPKSGHDTVSWYQQALGQGPQFIFQYYEEEERQRGNFPDRFSGHQFPNYSSELNVNALLLGDSALYLCASSLEPGLASETQYFGPGTRLLVL.

This clonotype was picked up a small number of times. The rearrangement uses TRBV6-1 and TRBJ1-2, with D maybe TRBD1 (5 bases). Trimming stripped 9 bases from V and 7 bases from J, with 24 bases between. This CDR3 has 15 residues. From germline, CDR1 is MNHNS and CDR2 SASEGT. The CDR3 region is CASRMQQGGFVGYTF. CDR3 nucleotides: TGTGCCAGTCGCATGCAGCAGGGAGGCTTTGTTGGCTACACCTTC.

The CDR3 DNA reads TGTGCCAGCAGTTTAATAGCCGGGACCCGATACTTC. It encodes CASSLIAGTRYF. This chain uses TRBV12-3 or TRBV12-4 with TRBJ2-7, with D perhaps being TRBD1 or TRBD2 (5 bases each). The V end was cut by 2 bases, the J end by 13 bases, with 15 bases between. This CDR3 spans 12 amino acids.

The V and J genes are TRBV28 and TRBJ1-5; 7 nucleotides align to TRBD1. With V trimmed by 10 bases and J by 3 bases, 12 bases remained unmatched. CDR1 and CDR2 (germline): MDHEN, SYDVKM. The CDR3 consists of 15 residues. CDR3 sequence (DNA): TGTGCCACCTGGGGCGGGACAGCCTTCAATCAGCCCCAGCATTTT. This gives the protein CATWGGTAFNQPQHF.

V gene TRBV21-1 combines with J gene TRBJ2-3; the table's D call, TRBD2, has no DNA check behind it. TRBV21-1 is listed as a pseudogene. The CDR3 covers 17 residues. This chain's CDR3 is CASSNQAGGPRTDTQYF. The CDR3 nucleotides read TGTGCCAGCAGCAATCAAGCGGGAGGGCCTCGAACAGATACGCAGTATTTT.

This clonotype has just a few counts. The chain uses TRBV12-3 or TRBV12-4 and TRBJ2-7; TRBD2 might be the D (6 bases). V shed 3 bases and J shed 7 bases, with 13 bases lying between them. CDR3 length: 13 residues. The CDR3 is CASSFGGSSEQYF. DNA of the CDR3: TGTGCCAGCAGTTTCGGAGGGTCATCTGAGCAGTACTTC.

The gene calls are TRBV5-1 and TRBJ2-7; 14 bases line up with TRBD2. Per germline, CDR1 SGHRS and CDR2 YFSETQ. The CDR3 is made up of 14 amino acids. The V segment lost 5 bases and the J segment 5 bases; nucleotides outside the gene matches: 3. The CDR3 sequence is CASRTSGGVDEQYF. CDR3 in DNA: TGCGCCAGCAGGACTAGCGGGGGGGTGGACGAGCAGTACTTC. Based on the CDR3 plus reference TRBV5-1 and TRBJ2-7, the full variable domain is KAGVTQTPRYLIKTRGQQVTLSCSPISGHRSVSWYQQTPGQGLQFLFEYFSETQRNKGNFPGRFSGRQFSNSRSEMNVSTLELGDSALYLCASRTSGGVDEQYFGPGTRLTVT.

The chain has TRBV5-1 and TRBJ2-7; possibly TRBD2 for D (6 bases). The CDR3 has 18 amino acids. Per germline, CDR1 SGHRS and CDR2 YFSETQ. V was pared by 2 bases and J by 5 bases, with 26 bases between. The CDR3 reads CASSFFPNTGSYPHEQYF. The CDR3 DNA sequence: TGCGCCAGCAGCTTTTTTCCCAACACCGGGAGTTATCCCCACGAGCAGTACTTC. The variable domain in full, completed from reference TRBV5-1 and TRBJ2-7, reads KAGVTQTPRYLIKTRGQQVTLSCSPISGHRSVSWYQQTPGQGLQFLFEYFSETQRNKGNFPGRFSGRQFSNSRSEMNVSTLELGDSALYLCASSFFPNTGSYPHEQYFGPGTRLTVT.

This clonotype was counted at least ten times. The chain recombines TRBV7-9 with TRBJ2-5; D is unresolved. CDR3 size: 14 residues. Germline V gives CDR1 SEHNR, CDR2 FQNEAQ (reference sequence). V lost 5 bases to trimming and J lost 1 base, with 11 bases between them. The CDR3 DNA follows: TGTGCCAGCAGCCCCCTAGACGGCCAAGAGACCCAGTACTTC. Translation: CASSPLDGQETQYF.

This clonotype was seen a handful of times. The V gene is TRBV15, the J gene TRBJ1-4; D is ambiguous. V was clipped by 8 bases and J by 4 bases, with 17 bases between them. The CDR3 consists of 15 residues. Germline-derived CDR1 and CDR2 are LNHNV and YYDKDF (reference sequence). CDR3 sequence reads: CATSPPTGLNEKLFF. CDR3 DNA: TGTGCCACCTCCCCTCCGACTGGACTTAATGAAAAACTGTTTTTT.

The CDR3 reads CASSQQGSSQPQHF. CDR3 coding DNA: TGTGCCAGCAGTCAACAGGGGTCGAGCCAGCCCCAGCATTTT. J is TRBJ1-5 and V is TRBV6-1; 7 nucleotides line up with TRBD1. CDR1 is MNHNS and CDR2 is SASEGT in the germline V gene. V dropped 5 bases and J dropped 7; count of bases not matched to a gene: 8. CDR3 length equals 14 residues.

This chain joins TRBV18 and TRBJ2-2; D is ambiguous. The V end lost 3 bases, the J end lost 5 bases, and 19 bases lay between the germline ends. Germline V gives CDR1 KGHSH, CDR2 LQKENI. This CDR3 has 17 amino acids. This chain's CDR3 is CASSPVTVSVSTGELFF. Here the CDR3 DNA reads TGTGCCAGCTCACCGGTCACTGTCTCGGTATCAACCGGGGAGCTGTTTTTT. The entire variable domain, with the rest obtained from reference TRBV18 and TRBJ2-2, is as follows: NAGVMQNPRHLVRRRGQEARLRCSPMKGHSHVYWYRQLPEEGLKFMVYLQKENIIDESGMPKERFSAEFPKEGPSILRIQQVVRGDSAAYFCASSPVTVSVSTGELFFGEGSRLTVL.

The chain employs TRBV19 and TRBJ2-3; D unresolved. Germline V gene lookup returns CDR1 LNHDA and CDR2 SQIVND (reference sequence). V dropped 1 base and J dropped 5 bases, with 4 bases sitting between them. CDR3 length equals 12 residues. This CDR3 is CASSIVRDTQYF. CDR3 coding DNA: TGTGCCAGTAGTATAGTGAGAGATACGCAGTATTTT. Supplemented by reference TRBV19 and TRBJ2-3, the full variable domain reads DGGITQSPKYLFRKEGQNVTLSCEQNLNHDAMYWYRQDPGQGLRLIYYSQIVNDFQKGDIAEGYSVSREKKESFPLTVTSAQKNPTAFYLCASSIVRDTQYFGPGTRLTVL.

This clonotype was found many times. This rearrangement joins TRBV12-3 or TRBV12-4 to TRBJ1-6; TRBD1 matches at 10 bases. Trimming at V came to 7 bases and at J to 10 bases, leaving 7 bases not matched to a gene. The CDR3 loop spans 14 amino acids. This chain's CDR3 is CASTLTGGSSPLHF. The CDR3, as DNA: TGTGCCAGCACCCTGACAGGGGGCAGCTCACCCCTCCACTTT.

This chain links TRBV5-4 with TRBJ2-5, with D possibly being TRBD2 (7 bases). Per the germline V gene, CDR1 is SGHNT and CDR2 is YYREEE (reference sequence). Trimming removed 1 base at V and 5 bases at J, with 27 bases between. The CDR3 runs 19 residues. CDR3 sequence (DNA): TGTGCCAGCAGCTTGTACGGGTTGAGGCGGGGGCAGGAGGTTGAGACCCAGTACTTC. This gives the protein CASSLYGLRRGQEVETQYF.

This clonotype was seen ten or more times. The J gene is TRBJ2-7, the V gene TRBV12-3 or TRBV12-4; 8 bases map to TRBD1. With V trimmed by 3 bases and J by 5 bases, 6 bases remained unmatched. This CDR3 region has 14 residues. In nucleotides, the CDR3 is TGTGCCAGCAGTTTTCGGACAGGGAGAAACGAGCAGTACTTC. Protein: CASSFRTGRNEQYF.

The chain uses TRBV27 and TRBJ2-5; 9 bases line up with TRBD2. V shed 7 bases and J 5 bases; nucleotides not matched to a gene: 14. Germline CDR1 is MNHEY and CDR2 is SMNVEV (reference sequence). CDR3 size: 16 residues. The CDR3 nucleotides are TGTGCCAGCACTCCCCTTCGGCGGGAGGGCCATGAGACCCAGTACTTC. Translated: CASTPLRREGHETQYF.

This chain links TRBV28 with TRBJ2-7; perhaps D is TRBD1 or TRBD2 (5 bases each). V lost 7 bases and J 2 bases, leaving 15 bases between the germline ends. The germline V gene has CDR1 MDHEN and CDR2 SYDVKM. This CDR3 has 14 amino acids. The CDR3 is CASNSDSGPYEQYF. The CDR3 DNA sequence: TGTGCCAGCAACTCAGACAGCGGCCCCTACGAGCAGTACTTC.

The chain joins TRBV12-2 to TRBJ2-7; TRBD1 is the table's D call and was not checked against the DNA. TRBV12-2 represents a pseudogene. The CDR3 length is 16 residues. The CDR3 DNA reads as TGTGCAAGTCGCCTCCATCGCCCAGGGGGCTCTAACGAGCAGTACTTC. Translation gives CASRLHRPGGSNEQYF.

The gene calls are TRBV29-1 and TRBJ1-2; TRBD1 might be the D (6 bases). The CDR3 is 11 residues long. V gave up 6 bases and J gave up 6 bases, with 11 bases separating them. Germline lookup yields CDR1 SQVTM and CDR2 ANQGSEA. CDR3 region: CSVQGGDGYTF. The CDR3 nucleotides are TGCAGCGTCCAAGGGGGGGATGGCTACACCTTC.